This T cell receptor (beta chain) was documented in a study of human T cells and chemical hapten exposure. Study-level information: Patches that contained 0.01% DPC were applied to the upper back and read at 6 days.

This clonotype was seen many times. Its antigen is not identified. TCRdb reanalysed the RACE reads using MiXCR and keeps one entry per CDR3 protein. The top ten hold around 2.6% of the sample, which has over 300,000 distinct CDR3 sequences, around 5.5% seen once. V was shortened by 5 bases and J by 0 bases, with 9 bases between the two germline ends. The CDR3 loop spans 14 amino acids. Germline values: CDR1 ENHRY, CDR2 SYGVKD. Time point defined: pre-sensitization, week 0. Treatment reported: therapeutic diphenylcyclopropenone sensitization with weekly scalp DPC. Notes on the study in general: Among expanded TCRs, significantly more large CDR3 similarity clusters formed than among controls.

The gene calls are TRBV10-3 and TRBJ2-3; D may match TRBD1 or TRBD2 (5 bases each). The input for sequencing was whole blood, taken in connection with sensitization to the hapten diphenylcyclopropenone (DPC). The receptor was derived from a woman between 45 and 60 years old with alopecia areata. Some clones in this sample may be carry-over from other donors' samples. CDR3 sequence: CAISTGRSTDTQYF. The DNA of the CDR3 is TGTGCCATCAGTACGGGACGGAGCACAGATACGCAGTATTTT.